This TCR beta chain came from a study of shared clonotypes between healthy human individuals. Study-wide results and caveats: Shared across a few donors were approximately 5% of the naive CD4 clonotypes. Genetic and exposure-history diversity was limited by the small donor number.

The method was immunoSEQ multiplex PCR; TCRdb's version includes in-frame clones alone and lacks a portion of them. The sample contains about 2.4 million clones, 80% to 95% of which appear only once. About this clone: Its target is unknown. Other DNA sequences within the sample encode an identical CDR3.

V dropped 6 bases and J dropped 3; count of bases not matched to a gene: 6. Germline V gene data show CDR1 as MDHEN and CDR2 as SYDVKM. CDR3 length equals 15 residues. This chain uses TRBV28 with TRBJ1-2; 11 nucleotides agree with TRBD1. The sample consisted of naive CD4+ T cells from PBMCs. Described subset: CD45RA+ positively selected. The TCR originated in a man aged 18 to 35 in good health. Some clones in this sample may be carry-over from other donors' samples. CDR3 amino acids: CASSSPGQGDYGYTF. The CDR3 bases are TGTGCCAGCAGCTCCCCGGGACAGGGGGACTATGGCTACACCTTC.